The clone carrying this TCR beta chain was found many times. This record comes from a study of T cells after yellow fever vaccination. The CDR3 spans 14 residues. The V gene lost 5 bases and the J gene lost 8 bases, with 18 bases spanning the gap. CDR1 MDHEN and CDR2 SYDVKM come from the germline V gene. In TCRdb, the 5' RACE reads were re-called with MiXCR into one record per CDR3 protein. The data show tens of thousands of distinct CDR3 sequences, approximately 7% seen once. The receptor comes from a man aged 30 to 45 who received the YFV17D yellow fever vaccine. The sample here was CD8+ T cells sorted from PBMCs, taken 15 days after the yellow fever booster vaccination. The chain is built from TRBV28 and TRBJ1-1, with D perhaps TRBD1 (5 bases). The CDR3 region is CASSPLGLGPEAFF. The CDR3 region has the DNA TGTGCCAGCAGTCCCCTGGGGTTGGGGCCCGAAGCTTTCTTT. The whole variable domain, remainder taken from reference TRBV28 and TRBJ1-1, is DVKVTQSSRYLVKRTGEKVFLECVQDMDHENMFWYRQDPGLGLRLIYFSYDVKMKEKGDIPEGYSVSREKKERFSLILESASTNQTSMYLCASSPLGLGPEAFFGQGTRLTVV.